The present T cell receptor beta chain was sequenced within a study of cytomegalovirus exposure and HLA in healthy donors. General study results and limits: HLA allele associations emerged for some 16,000 TCR beta sequences in a later analysis, at 0.05 false discovery rate.

Worth noting for this clone: Its antigen is not known.

From germline, CDR1 is GTSNPN and CDR2 SVGIG (reference sequence). The CDR3 is made up of 12 amino acids. V shed 4 bases and J shed 2 bases, with 8 bases lying between them. The PCR was carried out with 60 Vbeta primers and 13 Jbeta primers. Here immunoSEQ multiplex PCR was the method, and the copy in TCRdb shows in-frame clones only, minus some. The table shows 100,000 or so clones, with 70% occurring only once. Sequenced: PBMCs. The TCR sequence derives from a man aged 35 to 55 in good health and CMV-seropositive. The genes are TRBV30 and TRBJ1-1; D is undetermined. The CDR3 coding sequence is TGTGCCTGGACTAAGTACAACACTGAAGCTTTCTTT. This translates into CAWTKYNTEAFF.